A single sample is the source of the 3 T cell receptor beta chains below, sequenced in a study of blood T cell repertoires in COVID-19. Profiling relied on immunoSEQ multiplex PCR, and the TCRdb table lists in-frame clones only, not all of them. The table records about 370,000 clones, approximately 89% of them present only once. Sequencing was done on a sample of PBMCs or T cells enriched from blood (not recorded which). The source of these receptors is a woman between 40 and 50 years old who had been exposed to COVID-19.

CDR3 sequence (DNA): TGTGCCTGCTCACCCGGAAAAACAGGGGGCGGCTATGGCTACACCTTC. Protein: CACSPGKTGGGYGYTF. V is TRBV30 and J is TRBJ1-2, with TRBD1 identical over 9 bases. Germline trimming cut 6 bases from V and 4 bases from J; bases unmatched to any gene: 15. CDR3 length: 16 residues. Germline V CDR1 and CDR2: GTSNPN, SVGIG (reference sequence).

The gene calls are TRBV10-1 and TRBJ2-3; 7 bases align to TRBD2. Germline assignment: CDR1 WNHNN and CDR2 SYGVQD (reference sequence). The CDR3 sequence is 15 residues long. For the CDR3, the DNA is TGCGAGGGGCTTGTTGAGGCGGGAGTTGCCTATACGCAGTATTTT. Residues: CEGLVEAGVAYTQYF.

This chain connects TRBV18 to TRBJ2-1; D may be TRBD2 (6 bases). Germline CDR1 is KGHSH and CDR2 is LQKENI. Trimming stripped 3 bases from V and 0 bases from J, with 18 bases between. CDR3 length: 18 residues. CDR3: CASSPPSLAKYSYNEQFF. CDR3 coding DNA: TGTGCCAGCTCACCTCCCTCCCTAGCGAAATACTCCTACAATGAGCAGTTCTTC.